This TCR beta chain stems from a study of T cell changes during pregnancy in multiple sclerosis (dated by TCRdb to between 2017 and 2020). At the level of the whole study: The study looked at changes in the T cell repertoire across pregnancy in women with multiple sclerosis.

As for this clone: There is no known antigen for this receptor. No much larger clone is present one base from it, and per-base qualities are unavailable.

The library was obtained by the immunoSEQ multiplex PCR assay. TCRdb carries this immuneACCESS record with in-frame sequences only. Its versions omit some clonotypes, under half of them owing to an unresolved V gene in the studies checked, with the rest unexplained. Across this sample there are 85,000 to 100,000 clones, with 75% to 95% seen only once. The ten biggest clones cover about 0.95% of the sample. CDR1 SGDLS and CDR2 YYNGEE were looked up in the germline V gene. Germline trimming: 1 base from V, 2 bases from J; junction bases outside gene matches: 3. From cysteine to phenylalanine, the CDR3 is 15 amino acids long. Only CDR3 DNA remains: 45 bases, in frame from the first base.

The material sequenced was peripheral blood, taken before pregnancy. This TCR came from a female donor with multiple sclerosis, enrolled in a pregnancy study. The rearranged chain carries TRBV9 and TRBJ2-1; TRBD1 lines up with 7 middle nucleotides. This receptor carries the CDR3 CASSVKTGTYNEQFF. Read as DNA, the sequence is TGTGCCAGCAGCGTAAAGACAGGGACCTACAATGAGCAGTTCTTC.